This T cell receptor beta chain was obtained from a study of T cell responses to AZD1222 COVID-19 vaccine. Whole-study results and caveats: Breadth and depth of Spike-specific TCRs rose after two AZD1222 doses.

Concerning this clone itself: Antigen specificity is unknown.

Repertoires were generated with immunoSEQ multiplex PCR, while TCRdb's copy carries only in-frame clones and drops some. Found here are 120,000 or so clones, around 87% of them singletons; the top ten hold under 11%. Losses at the gene ends were 4 bases for V and 2 bases for J; bases not matched to a gene: 8. The germline V gene encodes CDR1 LGHNA and CDR2 YSLEER. This CDR3 has 15 amino acids. This chain links TRBV4-3 with TRBJ2-7, with 7 bases aligning to TRBD1. This clonotype originated in an adult in good health. The sequences come from peripheral blood, collected on day 0 of AZD1222 vaccination. The CDR3 region is CASSLGRQGAYEQYF. The CDR3 DNA follows: TGCGCCAGCAGCCTAGGGCGGCAGGGGGCCTACGAGCAGTACTTC.